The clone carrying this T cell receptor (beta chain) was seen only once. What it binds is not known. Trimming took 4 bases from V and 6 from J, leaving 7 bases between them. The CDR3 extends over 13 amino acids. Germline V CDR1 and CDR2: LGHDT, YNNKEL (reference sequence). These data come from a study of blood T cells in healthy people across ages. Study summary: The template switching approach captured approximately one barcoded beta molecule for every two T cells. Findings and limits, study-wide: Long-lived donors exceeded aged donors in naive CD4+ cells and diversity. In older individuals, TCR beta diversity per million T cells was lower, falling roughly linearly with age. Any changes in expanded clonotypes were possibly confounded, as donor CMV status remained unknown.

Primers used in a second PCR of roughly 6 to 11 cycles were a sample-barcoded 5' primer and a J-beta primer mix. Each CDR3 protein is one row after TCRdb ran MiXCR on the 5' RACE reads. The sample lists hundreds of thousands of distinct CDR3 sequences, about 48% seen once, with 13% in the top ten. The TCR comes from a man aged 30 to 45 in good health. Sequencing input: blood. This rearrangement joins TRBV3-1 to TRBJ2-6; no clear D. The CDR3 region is CASSRVAANVLTF. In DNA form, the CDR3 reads TGTGCCAGCAGCCGAGTAGCGGCCAACGTCCTGACTTTC.